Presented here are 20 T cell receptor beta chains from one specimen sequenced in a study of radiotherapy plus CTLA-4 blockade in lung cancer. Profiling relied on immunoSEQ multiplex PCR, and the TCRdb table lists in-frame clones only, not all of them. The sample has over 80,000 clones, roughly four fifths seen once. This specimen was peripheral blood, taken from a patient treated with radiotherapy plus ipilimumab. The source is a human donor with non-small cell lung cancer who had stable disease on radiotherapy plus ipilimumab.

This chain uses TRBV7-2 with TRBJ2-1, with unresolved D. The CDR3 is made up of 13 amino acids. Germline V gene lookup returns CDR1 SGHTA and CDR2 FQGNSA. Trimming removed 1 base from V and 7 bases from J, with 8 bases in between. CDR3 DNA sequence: TGTGCCAGCAGCTTAGTGGGCGTGAATGAGCAGTTCTTC. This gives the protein CASSLVGVNEQFF. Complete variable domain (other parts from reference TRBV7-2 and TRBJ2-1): GAGVSQSPSNKVTEKGKDVELRCDPISGHTALYWYRQSLGQGLEFLIYFQGNSAPDKSGLPSDRFSAERTGGSVSTLTIQRTQQEDSAVYLCASSLVGVNEQFFGPGTRLTVL.

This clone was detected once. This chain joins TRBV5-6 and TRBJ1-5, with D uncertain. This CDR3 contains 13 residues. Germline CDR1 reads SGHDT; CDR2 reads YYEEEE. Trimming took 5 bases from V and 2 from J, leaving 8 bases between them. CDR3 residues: CASSSRGNQPQHF. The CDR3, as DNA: TGTGCCAGCAGTTCCCGTGGCAATCAGCCCCAGCATTTT.

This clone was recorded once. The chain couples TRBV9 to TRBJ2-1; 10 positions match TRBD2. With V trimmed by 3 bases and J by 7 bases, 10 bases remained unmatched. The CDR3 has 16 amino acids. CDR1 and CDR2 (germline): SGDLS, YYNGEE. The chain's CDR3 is CASSETGLAQKNEQFF. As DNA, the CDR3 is TGTGCCAGCAGCGAAACGGGACTAGCGCAGAAGAATGAGCAGTTCTTC.

CDR3 sequence: CASSWGRTGELFF. The CDR3 coding sequence is TGTGCCAGCAGTTGGGGGAGGACCGGGGAGCTGTTTTTT. V gene TRBV6-5 combines with J gene TRBJ2-2, with a possible D match to TRBD2 (6 bases). Trimming left V 4 bases short and J 5 bases short, with 8 bases between. There are 13 residues in the CDR3. Per the germline V gene, CDR1 is MNHEY and CDR2 is SVGAGI.

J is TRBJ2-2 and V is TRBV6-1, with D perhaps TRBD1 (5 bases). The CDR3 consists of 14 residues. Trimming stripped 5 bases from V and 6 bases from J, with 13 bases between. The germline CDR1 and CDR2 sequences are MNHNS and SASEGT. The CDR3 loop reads CASSPTVGAGELFF. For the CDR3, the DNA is TGTGCCAGCAGTCCGACAGTTGGGGCCGGGGAGCTGTTTTTT.

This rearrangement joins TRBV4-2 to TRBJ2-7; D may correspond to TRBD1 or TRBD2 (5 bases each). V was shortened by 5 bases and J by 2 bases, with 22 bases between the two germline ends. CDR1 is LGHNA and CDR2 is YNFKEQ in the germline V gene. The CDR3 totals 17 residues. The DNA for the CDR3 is TGTGCCAGCAGCTCTGATCGAGGGGTGGCAGCAGCCTACGAGCAGTACTTC. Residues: CASSSDRGVAAAYEQYF.

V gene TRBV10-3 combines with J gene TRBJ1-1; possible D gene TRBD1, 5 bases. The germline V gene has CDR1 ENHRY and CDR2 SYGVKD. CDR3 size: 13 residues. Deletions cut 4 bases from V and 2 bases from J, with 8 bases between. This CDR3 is CAISGGFNTEAFF. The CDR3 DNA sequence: TGTGCCATCAGTGGGGGGTTCAACACTGAAGCTTTCTTT.

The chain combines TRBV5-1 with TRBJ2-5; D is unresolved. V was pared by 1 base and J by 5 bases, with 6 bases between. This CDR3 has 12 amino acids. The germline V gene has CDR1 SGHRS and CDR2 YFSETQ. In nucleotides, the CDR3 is TGCGCCAGCAGCTTGAATTCGGAGACCCAGTACTTC. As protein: CASSLNSETQYF.

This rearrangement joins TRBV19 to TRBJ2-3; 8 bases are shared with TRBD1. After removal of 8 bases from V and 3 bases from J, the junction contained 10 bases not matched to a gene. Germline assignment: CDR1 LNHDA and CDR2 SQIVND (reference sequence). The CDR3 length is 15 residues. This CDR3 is CASRETGVGTDTQYF. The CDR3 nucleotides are TGTGCCAGTCGGGAGACAGGGGTGGGGACAGATACGCAGTATTTT. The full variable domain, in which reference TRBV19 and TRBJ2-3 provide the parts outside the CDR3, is DGGITQSPKYLFRKEGQNVTLSCEQNLNHDAMYWYRQDPGQGLRLIYYSQIVNDFQKGDIAEGYSVSREKKESFPLTVTSAQKNPTAFYLCASRETGVGTDTQYFGPGTRLTVL.

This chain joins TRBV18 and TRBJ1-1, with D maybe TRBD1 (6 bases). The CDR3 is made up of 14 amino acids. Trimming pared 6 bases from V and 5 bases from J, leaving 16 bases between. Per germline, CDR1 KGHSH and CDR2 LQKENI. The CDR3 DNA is TGTGCCAGCTCCCCGAACAGGGCCCGTACTGAAGCTTTCTTT. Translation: CASSPNRARTEAFF.

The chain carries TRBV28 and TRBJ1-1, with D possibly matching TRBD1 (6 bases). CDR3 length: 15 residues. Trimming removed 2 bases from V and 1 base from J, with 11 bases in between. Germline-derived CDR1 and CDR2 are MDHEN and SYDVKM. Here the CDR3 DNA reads TGTGCCAGCAGTTTACAACAGGGTCGGAACACTGAAGCTTTCTTT. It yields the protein CASSLQQGRNTEAFF.

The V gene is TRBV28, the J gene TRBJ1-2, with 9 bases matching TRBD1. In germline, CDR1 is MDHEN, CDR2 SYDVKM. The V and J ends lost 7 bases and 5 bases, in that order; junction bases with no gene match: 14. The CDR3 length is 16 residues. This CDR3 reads CASNYLDRGSQYGYTF. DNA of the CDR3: TGTGCCAGCAACTATCTGGACAGGGGATCACAATATGGCTACACCTTC.

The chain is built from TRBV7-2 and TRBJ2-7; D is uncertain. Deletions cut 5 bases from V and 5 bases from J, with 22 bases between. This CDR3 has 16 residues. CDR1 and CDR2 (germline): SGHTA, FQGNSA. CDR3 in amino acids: CASSLEPTPTFDEQYF. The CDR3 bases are TGTGCCAGCAGCCTGGAGCCTACTCCTACGTTTGACGAGCAGTACTTC.

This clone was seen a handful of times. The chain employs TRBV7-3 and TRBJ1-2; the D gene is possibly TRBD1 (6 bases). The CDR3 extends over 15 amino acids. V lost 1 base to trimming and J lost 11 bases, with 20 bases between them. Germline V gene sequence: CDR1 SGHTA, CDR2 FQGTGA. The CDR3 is CASSLNPRQGTGYTF. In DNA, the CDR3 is TGTGCCAGCAGCTTAAACCCACGGCAGGGGACCGGATACACCTTC. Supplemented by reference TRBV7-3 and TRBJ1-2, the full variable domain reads GAGVSQTPSNKVTEKGKYVELRCDPISGHTALYWYRQSLGQGPEFLIYFQGTGAADDSGLPNDRFFAVRPEGSVSTLKIQRTERGDSAVYLCASSLNPRQGTGYTFGSGTRLTVV.

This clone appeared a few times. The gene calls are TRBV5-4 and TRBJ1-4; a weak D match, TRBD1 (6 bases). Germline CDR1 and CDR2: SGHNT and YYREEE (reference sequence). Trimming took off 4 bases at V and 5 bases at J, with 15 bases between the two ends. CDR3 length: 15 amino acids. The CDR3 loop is CASSPGHSENEKLFF. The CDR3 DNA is TGTGCCAGCAGCCCGGGACACAGTGAGAATGAAAAACTGTTTTTT.

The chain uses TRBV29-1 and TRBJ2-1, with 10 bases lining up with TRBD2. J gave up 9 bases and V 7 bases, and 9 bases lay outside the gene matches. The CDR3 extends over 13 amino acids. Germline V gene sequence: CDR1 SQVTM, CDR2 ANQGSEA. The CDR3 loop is CSALGSGGSEQFF. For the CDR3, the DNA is TGCAGCGCCCTTGGTAGCGGGGGGAGTGAGCAGTTCTTC.

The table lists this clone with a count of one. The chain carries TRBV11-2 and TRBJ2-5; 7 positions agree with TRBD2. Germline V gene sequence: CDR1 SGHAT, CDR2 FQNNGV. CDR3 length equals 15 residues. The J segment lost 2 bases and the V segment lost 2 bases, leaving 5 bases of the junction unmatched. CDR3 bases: TGTGCCAGCAGCTTAAATAGCGGGCCTCAAGAGACCCAGTACTTC. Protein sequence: CASSLNSGPQETQYF.

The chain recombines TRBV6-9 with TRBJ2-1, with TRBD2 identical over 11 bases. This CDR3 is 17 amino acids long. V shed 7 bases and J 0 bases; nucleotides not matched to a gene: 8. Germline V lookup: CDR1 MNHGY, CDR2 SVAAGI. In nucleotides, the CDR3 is TGTGCCAGCAACGCTAGCGGGGGGCCTCTCTCCTACAATGAGCAGTTCTTC. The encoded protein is CASNASGGPLSYNEQFF.

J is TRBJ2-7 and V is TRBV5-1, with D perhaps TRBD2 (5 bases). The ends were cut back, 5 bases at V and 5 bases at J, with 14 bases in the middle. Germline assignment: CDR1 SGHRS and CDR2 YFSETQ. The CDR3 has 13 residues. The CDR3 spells CASSYEGVNEQYF. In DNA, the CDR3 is TGCGCCAGCAGTTACGAGGGAGTCAACGAGCAGTACTTC. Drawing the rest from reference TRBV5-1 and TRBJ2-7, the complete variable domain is KAGVTQTPRYLIKTRGQQVTLSCSPISGHRSVSWYQQTPGQGLQFLFEYFSETQRNKGNFPGRFSGRQFSNSRSEMNVSTLELGDSALYLCASSYEGVNEQYFGPGTRLTVT.

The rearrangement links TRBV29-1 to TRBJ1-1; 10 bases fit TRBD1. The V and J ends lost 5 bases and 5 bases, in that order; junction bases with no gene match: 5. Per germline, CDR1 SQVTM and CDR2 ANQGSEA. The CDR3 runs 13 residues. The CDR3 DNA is TGCAGCGTTATAGACAGGGGGCATACTGAAGCTTTCTTT. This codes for CSVIDRGHTEAFF. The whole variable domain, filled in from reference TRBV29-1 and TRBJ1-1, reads SAVISQKPSRDICQRGTSLTIQCQVDSQVTMMFWYRQQPGQSLTLIATANQGSEATYESGFVIDKFPISRPNLTFSTLTVSNMSPEDSSIYLCSVIDRGHTEAFFGQGTRLTVV.